The clone carrying this T cell receptor (beta chain) came up a few times. Its antigen remains unidentified. This sample is part of a study of blood T cells in healthy people across ages. With a J-beta primer mix and a sample-barcoded 5' primer, a second PCR ran roughly 6 to 12 cycles. TCRdb ran MiXCR on the 5' RACE reads and lists one entry per CDR3 protein. Here the sample spans around 1,000,000 distinct CDR3 sequences, 25% being singletons. Germline lookup yields CDR1 SGHNT and CDR2 YYREEE (reference sequence). This CDR3 is 15 amino acids long. Broader study findings: Age showed a roughly linear inverse relationship with TCR beta diversity per million T cells.

These data were also filed under a second study, of T cells of mothers and their children.

Sequencing was carried out using blood. The receptor was isolated from a girl aged 2-15 years in good health. The chain combines TRBV5-4 with TRBJ2-5; TRBD2 matches 12 bases. The J call could be wrong; TRBJ2-1 is a better fit for the DNA end. Here the CDR3 DNA reads TGTGCCAGCCGAACCGGGACTAGCGGGTTCAATGAGCAGTTCTTC. Translating it yields CASRTGTSGFNEQFF.